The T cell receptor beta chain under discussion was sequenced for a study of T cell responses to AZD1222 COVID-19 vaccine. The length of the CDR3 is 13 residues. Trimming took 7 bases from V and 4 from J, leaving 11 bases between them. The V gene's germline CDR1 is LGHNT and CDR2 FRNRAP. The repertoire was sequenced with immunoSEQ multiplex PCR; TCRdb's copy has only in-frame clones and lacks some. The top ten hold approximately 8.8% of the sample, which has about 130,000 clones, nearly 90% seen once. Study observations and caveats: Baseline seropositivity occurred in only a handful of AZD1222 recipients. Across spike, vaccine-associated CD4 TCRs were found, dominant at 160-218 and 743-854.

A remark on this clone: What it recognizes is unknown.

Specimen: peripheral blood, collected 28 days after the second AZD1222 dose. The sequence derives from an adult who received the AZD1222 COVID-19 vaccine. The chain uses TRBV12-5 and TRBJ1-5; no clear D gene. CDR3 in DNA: TGTGCTAGTGCCGCCTCGGGTAATCAGCCCCAGCATTTT. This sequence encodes CASAASGNQPQHF.